Reported below is one TCR beta chain. Its antigen is not known. Sample time point: baseline pretreatment blood. The treatment here: 15 Gy SBRT to primary tumor, nephrectomy 4 weeks later. Clear cell pathology was present in this patient's renal cell carcinoma. The source of the sample is a study of radiation and T cells in renal cell carcinoma. Study context: Nephrectomy followed 15 Gy stereotactic body radiation by 4 weeks.

Assay used: immunoSEQ multiplex PCR; TCRdb lists only in-frame clones, some missing. This sample has just over 95,000 clones, with less than 90% found just once. General study points: In blood, top tumor clones expanded by 2 weeks, shrinking by 4.

The CDR3 loop spans 14 amino acids. CDR1 and CDR2 (germline): SGHVS, FNYEAQ. Trimming stripped 1 base from V and 1 base from J, with 8 bases between. The clonotype originates from a man between 45 and 60 years old with renal cell carcinoma. The sequenced sample was blood, obtained from a patient whose treatment included radiotherapy and nephrectomy. The chain carries TRBV7-6 and TRBJ2-7; no clear D. The CDR3 loop is CASSLGLESYEQYF. As DNA, the CDR3 is TGTGCCAGCAGCTTAGGTTTGGAGTCCTACGAGCAGTACTTC.